The clone carrying this TCR beta chain was picked up many times. The V gene end was trimmed by 5 bases and the J gene end by 1 base; junction bases not matched to a gene: 4. This CDR3 region has 16 residues. Germline lookup yields CDR1 SGHNT and CDR2 YYREEE (reference sequence). The sample comes from a study of early T cells in non-severe SARS-CoV-2 infection. Individual cDNA molecules carried attached unique molecular identifiers. TCRdb re-derived calls from the 5' RACE reads in MiXCR, one entry per CDR3 protein. The sample lists about 29,000 distinct CDR3 sequences; roughly 5% were seen once. This clonotype was sampled from an adult who was a healthcare worker with PCR-confirmed SARS-CoV-2 infection or an uninfected control (not recorded which). V usage is TRBV5-4 and J usage is TRBJ2-2, with 11 bases lining up with TRBD2. Source material: whole blood. The CDR3 nucleotides are TGTGCCAGCAGGTCCCTAGCGGGAGGGAACACCGGGGAGCTGTTTTTT. It is translated as CASRSLAGGNTGELFF.